This T cell receptor beta chain was identified in a study of vaccination and CD4 T cells after COVID-19. Treatment reported: approximately 9-day PBMC culture with coronavirus spike peptide pools or control peptides (ViraFEST assay). Harvesting of the unexposed donor's CD4+ T cells predated the COVID-19 pandemic (2011-2018). Fresh replacement IL-2 medium substituted for half the medium on days 3 and 7. Negative selection was the method that isolated CD4+ T cells after around 9 days of culture. On this clonotype: Its cognate antigen is unknown.

This CDR3 has 14 residues. V dropped 6 bases and J dropped 6 bases, with 15 bases sitting between them. Germline V gives CDR1 MDHEN, CDR2 SYDVKM. Sequenced with the Oncomine TCR Beta short-read assay was DNA taken from cultured CD4+ T cells. Using its own MiXCR run on the PCR reads, TCRdb lists one record per CDR3 protein. This sample has around 6,400 distinct CDR3 sequences; 48% occur once, and the top ten carry 26%. The chain recombines TRBV28 with TRBJ1-5; tentatively, D is TRBD1 (5 bases). The sample was CD4+ T cells from blood, cultured in vitro. The sequence came from a human donor in good health. The CDR3 reads CASRLAGSGQPQHF. The CDR3 DNA is TGTGCCAGCAGACTAGCAGGGTCGGGTCAGCCCCAGCATTTT.